These 32 T cell receptor beta chains were all obtained from the same sample, sequenced in a study of response to subunit inactivated influenza vaccine. From the RT-PCR reads, TCRdb called clonotypes with MiXCR, one entry per CDR3 protein. The sample carries hundreds of thousands of distinct CDR3 sequences, around 15% recorded once. The material sequenced was PBMCs from blood, taken less than 15 days before vaccination. The receptors here all came from a man in his fifties or sixties who received an inactivated influenza vaccine.

This chain uses TRBV6-2 or TRBV6-3 with TRBJ1-5; D is undetermined. The CDR3 has 14 amino acids. V shed 0 bases and J shed 7 bases, with 10 bases lying between them. CDR1 and CDR2 (germline): MNHEY, SVGEGT. The CDR3 sequence: CASSYSGSHQPQHF. The CDR3 DNA reads as TGTGCCAGCAGTTACTCGGGCTCCCACCAGCCCCAGCATTTT.

The chain employs TRBV19 and TRBJ2-1, with D possibly called TRBD1 or TRBD2 (5 bases each). Looked up from germline, CDR1 is LNHDA and CDR2 is SQIVND (reference sequence). CDR3 size: 16 residues. V lost 5 bases to trimming and J lost 2 bases, with 16 bases between them. The CDR3 DNA is TGTGCCAGTAGTCCCAAGGGACGGGGACCCTACAATGAGCAGTTCTTC. Translation: CASSPKGRGPYNEQFF.

The chain carries TRBV5-1 and TRBJ2-1, with 9 bases matching TRBD1. The CDR3 spans 17 residues. The ends lost 0 bases at V and 0 bases at J; junction bases unmatched: 4. CDR1 is SGHRS and CDR2 is YFSETQ in the germline V gene. CDR3: CASSLATGGASYNEQFF. The CDR3 coding sequence is TGCGCCAGCAGCTTGGCAACAGGGGGCGCCTCCTACAATGAGCAGTTCTTC.

This rearrangement joins TRBV4-3 to TRBJ2-3; 11 bases are shared with TRBD2. The CDR3 is made up of 17 amino acids. The V and J ends lost 4 bases and 0 bases, in that order; junction bases with no gene match: 6. Per germline, CDR1 LGHNA and CDR2 YSLEER. CDR3 sequence reads: CASSPWTSGLSTDTQYF. CDR3 DNA sequence: TGCGCCAGCAGCCCATGGACTAGCGGGCTAAGCACAGATACGCAGTATTTT.

The chain recombines TRBV6-2 or TRBV6-3 with TRBJ1-4; weak D call: TRBD1 (5 bases). Trimming left V 5 bases short and J 8 bases short, with 18 bases between. Germline lookup yields CDR1 MNHEY and CDR2 SVGEGT. The CDR3 covers 15 residues. The CDR3 reads CASSHPPGLREKLFF. The CDR3 region has the DNA TGTGCCAGCAGTCACCCGCCGGGGCTACGAGAAAAACTGTTTTTT.

This clonotype was counted ten times or more. This rearrangement joins TRBV12-3 or TRBV12-4 to TRBJ2-7; 7 nucleotides match TRBD1. The CDR3 contains 15 residues. Germline trimming cut 2 bases from V and 3 bases from J; bases unmatched to any gene: 7. CDR3 residues: CASSLPRTGSYEQYF. Here the CDR3 DNA reads TGTGCCAGCAGTTTACCTCGGACAGGTAGCTACGAGCAGTACTTC.

The chain carries TRBV10-3 and TRBJ2-1, with 12 positions matching TRBD2. The trim removed 6 bases at V and 5 bases at J, leaving 8 bases unmatched. This CDR3 has 16 amino acids. Germline V gives CDR1 ENHRY, CDR2 SYGVKD. As DNA, the CDR3 is TGTGCCATCAGAATCAATCTAGCGGGAGGGAACAATGAGCAGTTCTTC. Encoded protein: CAIRINLAGGNNEQFF.

The rearrangement links TRBV7-9 to TRBJ2-1; 7 nucleotides agree with TRBD2. Germline V lookup: CDR1 SEHNR, CDR2 FQNEAQ (reference sequence). This CDR3 has 17 residues. The V and J ends lost 0 bases and 3 bases, in that order; junction bases with no gene match: 8. The CDR3 nucleotides are TGTGCCAGCAGCTTAGCCCTTGGGGGGGAAAGCTACAATGAGCAGTTCTTC. Its protein product is CASSLALGGESYNEQFF.

V usage is TRBV5-1 and J usage is TRBJ2-2, with 11 positions matching TRBD1. The CDR3 runs 19 residues. The ends lost 4 bases at V and 0 bases at J; junction bases unmatched: 11. Germline V CDR1 and CDR2: SGHRS, YFSETQ. CDR3 coding DNA: TGCGCCAGCAGCCCCAAGGACAGGGGGCTCCTCCCGAACACCGGGGAGCTGTTTTTT. Translation gives CASSPKDRGLLPNTGELFF.

This clonotype came up a few times. The V gene is TRBV30, the J gene TRBJ1-6; D is undetermined. Germline V lookup: CDR1 GTSNPN, CDR2 SVGIG (reference sequence). V was clipped by 2 bases and J by 0 bases, with 8 bases between them. This CDR3 contains 15 residues. The CDR3 DNA follows: TGTGCCTGGAGTCCAGGCAGCTCCTATAATTCACCCCTCCACTTT. Encoded protein: CAWSPGSSYNSPLHF.

V is TRBV6-2 or TRBV6-3 and J is TRBJ2-7, with 15 bases matching TRBD2. In germline, CDR1 is MNHEY, CDR2 SVGEGT. The trim removed 0 bases at V and 6 bases at J, leaving 3 bases unmatched. The CDR3 totals 16 residues. DNA of the CDR3: TGTGCCAGCAGTTACTCGGGACTAGCGGGAGGATCCGAGCAGTACTTC. Its protein product is CASSYSGLAGGSEQYF.

This clonotype was observed at least ten times. The V and J genes are TRBV29-1 and TRBJ2-3; D ambiguous. Trimming removed 4 bases from V and 0 bases from J, with 11 bases in between. The CDR3 runs 14 residues. Germline V gene data show CDR1 as SQVTM and CDR2 as ANQGSEA. For the CDR3, the DNA is TGCAGCGTTGGCGCAGGTGCTAGCACAGATACGCAGTATTTT. Protein sequence: CSVGAGASTDTQYF.

This clonotype was recorded at least ten times. This CDR3 reads CASSFINEQFF. CDR3 nucleotide sequence: TGTGCCAGCAGCTTCATAAATGAGCAGTTCTTC. This rearrangement joins TRBV7-8 to TRBJ2-1; D is uncertain. The V end lost 3 bases, the J end lost 7 bases, and 4 bases lay between the germline ends. The CDR3 runs to 11 residues. Germline-derived CDR1 and CDR2 are SGHVS and FQNEAQ.

CDR3 in DNA: TGTGCCAGCAGTGACCCGGGACAGGGGGCCTACGAGCAGTACTTC. This codes for CASSDPGQGAYEQYF. The J gene is TRBJ2-7, the V gene TRBV12-3 or TRBV12-4; TRBD1 matches 11 bases. The CDR3 is 15 amino acids. V dropped 5 bases and J dropped 2; count of bases not matched to a gene: 5.

Note on this clonotype: One end of the junction does not line up with germline, which may come from a read error. This rearrangement joins TRBV4-2 to TRBJ2-1, with no clear D. Germline V gene sequence: CDR1 LGHNA, CDR2 YNFKEQ. This CDR3 spans 13 amino acids. The chain's CDR3 is CARSPELYNEQFF. CDR3 DNA sequence: TGTGCCAGGAGCCCCGAGCTGTACAATGAGCAGTTCTTC.

This clonotype was observed many times. This rearrangement joins TRBV3-1 to TRBJ2-3; 8 positions agree with TRBD1. V gave up 5 bases and J gave up 4 bases; unmatched junction bases: 8. The CDR3 runs to 15 residues. CDR1 is LGHDT, CDR2 YNNKEL, per germline (reference sequence). CDR3 nucleotides: TGTGCCAGCAGCTTCAGGGGGCTAGGCGCAGATACGCAGTATTTT. Translation: CASSFRGLGADTQYF.

The CDR3 coding sequence is TGCGCCAGCAGCCAAATCTTAGACGGAAACACCATATATTTT. Its translation is CASSQILDGNTIYF. The rearrangement uses TRBV4-1 and TRBJ1-3; no firm D call. V was trimmed by 2 bases and J by 4 bases, leaving 9 bases between them. The CDR3 totals 14 residues. Germline values: CDR1 MGHRA, CDR2 YSYEKL.

The chain links TRBV29-1 to TRBJ1-2; perhaps TRBD1 as D (5 bases). This CDR3 region has 15 residues. V was pared by 4 bases and J by 0 bases, with 15 bases between. CDR1 is SQVTM, CDR2 ANQGSEA, per germline. The CDR3 DNA follows: TGCAGCGTTGTAGGTAGACAGACTGCTAACTATGGCTACACCTTC. Its protein product is CSVVGRQTANYGYTF.

In this sample, this clonotype turned up a few times. This chain links TRBV12-3 or TRBV12-4 with TRBJ2-1; D remains ambiguous. The CDR3 sequence is 12 residues long. V dropped 1 base and J dropped 9 bases, with 7 bases sitting between them. The CDR3 nucleotides read TGTGCCAGCAGTTTAGGGCAAAGTGAGCAGTTCTTC. Encoded protein: CASSLGQSEQFF.

The table lists this clonotype with a few counts. The V and J genes are TRBV7-8 and TRBJ2-1, with unresolved D. V was pared by 2 bases and J by 9 bases, with 8 bases between. The CDR3 has 12 residues. Germline CDR1 is SGHVS and CDR2 is FQNEAQ. CDR3 nucleotide sequence: TGTGCCAGCAGCTTATATCTGGGTGAGCAGTTCTTC. Translation gives CASSLYLGEQFF.

This clonotype was seen a few times. The V and J genes are TRBV7-9 and TRBJ2-1; unclear D gene. Germline-derived CDR1 and CDR2 are SEHNR and FQNEAQ (reference sequence). The CDR3 extends over 11 amino acids. Trimming removed 2 bases at V and 9 bases at J, with 5 bases between. CDR3: CASSLSAEQFF. The CDR3 DNA reads TGTGCCAGCAGCTTATCGGCTGAGCAGTTCTTC.

This clonotype was detected ten times or more. The chain is built from TRBV7-2 and TRBJ1-2; unclear D gene. Germline-derived CDR1 and CDR2 are SGHTA and FQGNSA. V gave up 5 bases and J gave up 5 bases, with 15 bases separating them. The CDR3 runs to 14 residues. The CDR3 DNA follows: TGTGCCAGCAGCCCTTCCGACGGCTCATATGGCTACACCTTC. Translation: CASSPSDGSYGYTF.

This clonotype appeared a few times. The chain recombines TRBV7-3 with TRBJ2-5; tentative D call: TRBD2 (5 bases). V was trimmed by 2 bases and J by 2 bases, leaving 9 bases between them. This CDR3 region has 14 residues. Germline V gene data show CDR1 as SGHTA and CDR2 as FQGTGA. The CDR3 DNA is TGTGCCAGCAGCTTATTACCGGGACAAGAGACCCAGTACTTC. Translation gives CASSLLPGQETQYF. The full variable domain, completed using reference TRBV7-3 and TRBJ2-5, is GAGVSQTPSNKVTEKGKYVELRCDPISGHTALYWYRQSLGQGPEFLIYFQGTGAADDSGLPNDRFFAVRPEGSVSTLKIQRTERGDSAVYLCASSLLPGQETQYFGPGTRLLVL.

J is TRBJ1-1 and V is TRBV20-1; TRBD1 might be the D (6 bases). This CDR3 is 15 amino acids long. The V gene's germline CDR1 is DFQATT and CDR2 SNEGSKA (reference sequence). V lost 1 base, J lost 9 bases, and 21 bases lay in between. In nucleotides, the CDR3 is TGCAGTGCTAGAGCCTACTCTGGGACATTGGGTAAAGCTTTCTTT. Amino acids: CSARAYSGTLGKAFF.

The chain joins TRBV5-1 to TRBJ2-3, with a tentative D call TRBD2 (6 bases). CDR3 size: 15 residues. Germline lookup yields CDR1 SGHRS and CDR2 YFSETQ. The V end lost 0 bases, the J end lost 5 bases, and 13 bases lay between the germline ends. The CDR3 DNA sequence: TGCGCCAGCAGCTTGGGGTCCGGGGGAGGAGATACGCAGTATTTT. Translated, it gives CASSLGSGGGDTQYF. Complete variable domain (other parts from reference TRBV5-1 and TRBJ2-3): KAGVTQTPRYLIKTRGQQVTLSCSPISGHRSVSWYQQTPGQGLQFLFEYFSETQRNKGNFPGRFSGRQFSNSRSEMNVSTLELGDSALYLCASSLGSGGGDTQYFGPGTRLTVL.

This clonotype was seen ten or more times. The gene calls are TRBV20-1 and TRBJ2-1; maybe TRBD2 (5 bases). The CDR3 covers 14 residues. Trimming stripped 6 bases from V and 1 base from J, with 13 bases between. Germline CDR1 reads DFQATT; CDR2 reads SNEGSKA (reference sequence). The CDR3 reads CSAKPGVSYNEQFF. In DNA form, the CDR3 reads TGCAGTGCAAAACCCGGGGTTTCCTACAATGAGCAGTTCTTC.

The sample holds a few counts of this clonotype. V is TRBV29-1 and J is TRBJ2-2; D unresolved. CDR1 is SQVTM and CDR2 is ANQGSEA in the germline V gene. The CDR3 is 11 residues long. V lost 3 bases, J lost 4 bases, and 3 bases lay in between. The CDR3 reads CSVEATGELFF. CDR3 nucleotides: TGCAGCGTTGAGGCCACCGGGGAGCTGTTTTTT.

The genes are TRBV7-2 and TRBJ2-7, with a weak D call TRBD2 (6 bases). V was cut by 4 bases and J by 6 bases, with 19 bases left in between. This CDR3 has 15 residues. Germline V gives CDR1 SGHTA, CDR2 FQGNSA. CDR3: CASSSPGDPPLEQYF. Written as DNA, the CDR3 is TGTGCCAGCAGCTCTCCGGGGGATCCTCCCCTCGAGCAGTACTTC.

This clonotype was counted only a few times. The chain carries TRBV14 and TRBJ1-1, with D perhaps TRBD1 (6 bases). Germline CDR1 and CDR2: SGHDN and FVKESK. The CDR3 runs 13 residues. The ends were cut back, 4 bases at V and 5 bases at J, with 11 bases in the middle. CDR3 sequence: CASSLGARTEAFF. For the CDR3, the DNA is TGTGCCAGCAGCCTGGGGGCAAGGACTGAAGCTTTCTTT.

This clonotype has only a few counts. The V call is TRBV19, the J call TRBJ1-1; D unclear. V was clipped by 7 bases and J by 0 bases, with 6 bases between them. The CDR3 has 12 amino acids. Germline V CDR1 and CDR2: LNHDA, SQIVND (reference sequence). In nucleotides, the CDR3 is TGTGCCAGTAACGTAATGAACACTGAAGCTTTCTTT. Its protein product is CASNVMNTEAFF.

CDR3 in amino acids: CSARDYRGRSYEQYF. In DNA, the CDR3 is TGCAGTGCTAGAGATTACCGGGGAAGGTCCTACGAGCAGTACTTC. V is TRBV20-1 and J is TRBJ2-7; weak D call: TRBD2 (5 bases). With 0 bases removed from V and 1 base from J, the gap between germline ends came to 13 bases. CDR3 length: 15 amino acids. The V gene's germline CDR1 is DFQATT and CDR2 SNEGSKA (reference sequence).

The chain joins TRBV20-1 to TRBJ2-7, with D possibly TRBD2 on 6 matching bases. The CDR3 loop spans 14 amino acids. Germline values: CDR1 DFQATT, CDR2 SNEGSKA (reference sequence). Trimming stripped 0 bases from V and 4 bases from J, with 13 bases between. The CDR3 sequence is CSARDWTKTYEQYF. The CDR3 DNA is TGCAGTGCTAGAGATTGGACTAAGACTTACGAGCAGTACTTC.